This T cell receptor (beta chain) came from a study of T-cell memory formation after mild COVID-19 (dated by TCRdb to the early 2020s). In the study overall: TCR sequence clusters from the two donors were found to be largely donor specific. Longitudinal TCRalpha and TCRbeta repertoire sequencing tracked T-cell clones expanding and contracting after mild COVID-19 in a couple of donors. The cohort was made up of two young adult volunteers, one female and one male, who were previously healthy.

This clonotype was detected a few times. Its antigen is not yet known. No qualities accompany the bases; no much larger clone lies one base away. The sample was run on an Illumina NovaSeq 6000. TCRalpha and TCRbeta cDNA libraries were built by 5'RACE with constant-segment primers, adding sample barcodes and unique molecular identifiers. Trizol reagent was used to extract RNA from every sample. The libraries were amplified in two PCR steps, and the second step added a second sample barcode and Illumina TruSeq adapters. Libraries were sequenced on an Illumina NovaSeq with 2 x 150 bp paired-end reads. The authors processed their data as follows. Reads were demultiplexed and collapsed into UMI-guided consensus sequences with migec v1.2.7. Using mixcr v2.1.11, the UMI consensuses were aligned to TRA and TRB V and J templates and assembled into clonotypes. A clonotype was counted as expanded or contracted only if both edgeR and NoisET called the change significant, with noise models trained on biological replicates. edgeR calls used a false discovery rate-adjusted p below 0.01 and a log2 fold-change threshold of 1. As an exploratory analysis of dynamics, max-normalized trajectories of the 1000 most abundant clonotypes were examined by PCA with hierarchical clustering. Each responding clone was given a CD4 or CD8 phenotype based on the CD4+ and CD8+ repertoires, which had been sequenced separately. Using fastp trimming at Q25 and MiXCR clonotype assembly, TCRdb reanalyzed the public sequencing data and kept in-frame beta chains. Every entry covers one CDR3 protein and lists the most common genes and DNA from its rows. TCRdb's processing, not the authors', yielded these V and J calls. This sample comprises a few hundred thousand distinct CDR3 sequences, roughly 8% of them detected only once. The top ten clones comprise about 22% of the sample.

Ficoll-Paque density gradient centrifugation was the method used to isolate PBMCs. According to the germline V gene, CDR1 reads SGHRS and CDR2 reads YFSETQ. V sheds 3 bases and J sheds 1 base, leaving 7 bases between their ends. The CDR3 measures 13 amino acids from cysteine to phenylalanine. Of the read, only the CDR3 DNA is kept; its 39 bases are in frame from base 1. Paper-wide results and their limitations: The study included only a couple of mild cases, and larger cohorts that include severe cases with pre-infection samples were judged to be necessary. Some responding clones were found in pre-infection memory, which suggests that pre-existing cross-reactive memory T cells took part in the SARS-CoV-2 response. Clones contracting from day 15 to 85 had balanced CD4/CD8 phenotypes, while a second wave expanding from day 15 to 37 was biased towards CD4+. Contracting CD4+ clones appeared mostly in the CM and EM memory subsets, whereas CD8+ clones were enriched in EMRA. Whether the second-wave clones peaking on day 37 were SARS-CoV-2 specific was not confirmed.

This sequence uses TRBV5-1 and TRBJ1-1, with the D gene uncertain. This receptor was identified in a man between 18 and 29 years old who had mild COVID-19 (a few samples of this study predate the infection). The sample titles of this study are shuffled in the database, so cell type and time point are left out; the donor was told from shared clones. Sequenced input: PBMCs or a T cell subset sorted from them (not recorded which). The CDR3 region reads CASSSNANTEAFF. Read as DNA, the sequence is TGCGCCAGCAGCTCAAATGCGAACACTGAAGCTTTCTTT.